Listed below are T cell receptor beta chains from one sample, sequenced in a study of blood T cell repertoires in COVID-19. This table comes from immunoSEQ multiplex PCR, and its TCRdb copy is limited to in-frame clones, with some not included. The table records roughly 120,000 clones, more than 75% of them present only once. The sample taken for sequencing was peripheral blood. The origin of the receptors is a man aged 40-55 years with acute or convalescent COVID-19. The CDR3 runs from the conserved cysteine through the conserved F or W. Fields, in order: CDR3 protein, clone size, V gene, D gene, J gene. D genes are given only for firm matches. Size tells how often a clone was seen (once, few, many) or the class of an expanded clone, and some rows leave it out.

CDR3 protein: CASSYSGGQSNEQFF
clone size: once
V gene: TRBV6-5
D gene: NA
J gene: TRBJ2-1

CDR3 protein: CASSPGGDTQYF
clone size: NA
V gene: TRBV18
D gene: NA
J gene: TRBJ2-3

CDR3 protein: CASSLVGGINTEAFF
clone size: NA
V gene: TRBV5-6
D gene: NA
J gene: TRBJ1-1

CDR3 protein: CASSFGLAYEQYF
clone size: NA
V gene: TRBV27
D gene: TRBD2
J gene: TRBJ2-7

CDR3 protein: CASTPSRGENTGELFF
clone size: NA
V gene: TRBV4-1
D gene: NA
J gene: TRBJ2-2

CDR3 protein: CASSLERANEKLFF
clone size: NA
V gene: TRBV5-1
D gene: NA
J gene: TRBJ1-4

CDR3 protein: CASSQTTSGELFF
clone size: NA
V gene: TRBV3-1/TRBV3-2
D gene: NA
J gene: TRBJ2-2

CDR3 protein: CASSPPLDSGELFF
clone size: NA
V gene: TRBV5-1
D gene: NA
J gene: TRBJ2-2

CDR3 protein: CASSKEKGTDNTGELFF
clone size: NA
V gene: TRBV21-1
D gene: NA
J gene: TRBJ2-2

CDR3 protein: CASSYNRGDYGYTF
clone size: NA
V gene: TRBV6-2/TRBV6-3
D gene: NA
J gene: TRBJ1-2

CDR3 protein: CASGQGHYEQYF
clone size: NA
V gene: TRBV19
D gene: TRBD1
J gene: TRBJ2-7

CDR3 protein: CASSNLLQGRNQPQHF
clone size: NA
V gene: TRBV19
D gene: NA
J gene: TRBJ1-5

CDR3 protein: CARRRHPGHSNQPQHF
clone size: NA
V gene: TRBV7-5
D gene: NA
J gene: TRBJ1-5

CDR3 protein: CSVEEDRGGLFGRGYTF
clone size: NA
V gene: TRBV29-1
D gene: TRBD1
J gene: TRBJ1-2

CDR3 protein: CASSEQAVQLYNEQFF
clone size: NA
V gene: TRBV10-1
D gene: NA
J gene: TRBJ2-1